This T cell receptor (beta chain) was sequenced for a study of cytomegalovirus exposure and HLA in healthy donors (dated by TCRdb to about 2017). Study-level background: In an earlier analysis of about 560 of the donors, around 290 Gb of sequence data and 95 million to 130 million unique TCR beta sequences from about 179 million T cells were reported. About 300 gigabases of sequencing data and approximately 92 million unique TCR sequences made up an early release that covered fewer than 650 HLA-typed donors. Among the roughly 400 genotyped donors, roughly 80% belonged to the genetic ancestry cluster associated with self-reported Caucasian donors. The study aimed to test whether cataloging public T cell receptors could reveal signatures of past pathogen exposure. The study used immunosequencing to profile the T cell repertoires of some 600 subjects and linked those repertoires to cytomegalovirus serostatus. Besides the first cohort of roughly 660 subjects, a separate validation cohort made up of over 95 different subjects was used. To predict cytomegalovirus infection status, the study brought together high-throughput TCR immunosequencing, statistical association of individual TCRs with disease status, and machine learning. A later analysis re-examined previously published TCR beta repertoires from hundreds of donors and added high-resolution HLA genotyping to investigate patterns of TCR occurrence. In the later analysis, no new phenotypic data were used to find candidate immune exposures; instead, reliance was placed on TCR beta sequences and their occurrence across donors. In an earlier analysis of over 550 of the donors, high-throughput TCR beta sequencing was used to judge whether each TCR beta V gene segment behaved as functional or pseudogenic. Donor age, sex, ethnicity and CMV serostatus were compiled alongside the repertoire data. A later genetic analysis used genome-wide SNP genotypes for about three fifths of the 666 donors, treating that subset as a discovery cohort. All discovery cohort repertoires had been generated on a single sequencing platform. HLA typing covered class I and class II loci at four-digit resolution. The number of typed donors differed by locus: about 620-640 for A, B, C, DRB1 and DQB1; 500 to 550 for DQA1; 606 for DPA1; and around 490 for DPB1. A handful of DR-DQ haplotypes were handled as single units for association and clustering because linkage in the cohort was strong. On average, roughly 200,000 unique TCR beta nucleotide sequences were sequenced per donor among about 400 genotyped donors of the cohort, with about 19% of those sequences being non-productive.

Comments on this clone: What this receptor recognizes is not known. Nothing much larger sits one base from this clone, and base qualities are not available.

Study-wide conclusions, independent of this receptor: The study listed 150 to 200 TCR beta chains as associated with cytomegalovirus. Linkage disequilibrium might explain the correlated functional status among segregating V segments, but an unknown experimental factor could not be ruled out. A further reported finding was that TCR beta sequences accurately predicted the HLA-A and HLA-B alleles for most subjects in the first cohort. Most TCR sequences were observed very rarely across donors, whereas some public TCRs were present in many individuals. The only immune exposure information available for the cohort was CMV serostatus. In vitro tests confirmed that three of the cytomegalovirus-associated TCR beta chains recognize cytomegalovirus antigens. At a false discovery rate of 0.05, a later analysis linked under 20,000 TCR beta sequences to specific HLA alleles. The authors suggested that the approach could potentially be extended to other disease states and immunological phenotypes. Over 15 rarely observed V segments, including chromosome 9 orphons, were excluded from the earlier analysis of 550 to 700 of the donors because counts were too low. A cluster of highly shared sequence variants was judged likely to be a technical artifact of the sequencing pipeline. The 87-base-pair reads could not distinguish some IMGT-functional V segments, including TRBV6-2 and TRBV6-3, so those segments were excluded. Strong co-occurrence of HLA alleles, especially DR and DQ, made assigning TCR associations to individual alleles difficult. This cohort had only TCR beta chains sequenced, and the lack of alpha or paired-chain data limited which features could be detected. In a later analysis, several top co-occurrence clusters were reported to appear linked to parvovirus B19, influenza, CMV and Epstein-Barr virus. In both the original and validation cohorts, the classifier was reported to diagnose cytomegalovirus status with high specificity and sensitivity. A later analysis found that HLA-associated TCR beta chains were more clonally expanded and had lower generation probabilities than equally common non-associated chains. Broadly in line with IMGT annotations, most TCR beta V segments showed up in productive rearrangements about 90% or about 30% of the time in an earlier analysis of several hundred of the donors. Most CMV-associated TCR beta chains appeared to be HLA-restricted in a later analysis, and the HLA associations seemed to be driven largely by CMV exposure. The presence/absence analyses assumed that sequencing depth was roughly uniform across donors, and that assumption may not be true. Because HLA typing was unavailable for some donors at each locus, only the typed subset was used in association tests. In a later genetic analysis, fewer N-insertions in productive TCRs were reported among donors in an Asian-associated ancestry cluster than the roughly 640-donor mean. According to a later analysis, TCR association rates differed among HLA loci, with DRB1 alleles showing the most associated TCRs and HLA-C alleles showing the fewest. A later genetic analysis associated a missense DCLRE1C variant with V-gene and J-gene trimming of TCR beta chains, and an independent cohort replicated the association.

V is trimmed back by 1 base and J by 4 bases, and the junction contains 0 bases that no gene match accounts for. Via the germline V gene, CDR1 is SGHTA and CDR2 FQGNSA. Its CDR3 holds 14 amino acids, cysteine through phenylalanine. Just the 42-base CDR3 DNA is kept, in frame starting at base 1. Library construction relied on the immunoSEQ multiplex PCR assay. A mixture of 60 forward primers for TCR Vbeta segments and 13 reverse primers for TCR Jbeta segments was used in the multiplex PCR. The CDR3 region of rearranged TCR beta genes was amplified from genomic DNA with a multiplex PCR assay. Amplified TCR beta libraries were sequenced as 87-base-pair reads on the Illumina HiSeq System. The authors' analysis ran thus. Across the 700 or so repertoires, a later analysis counted some 81 million unique TCR beta chains, 9 million to 14 million of which were shared by at least two donors. Raw reads were error-corrected and collapsed into unique sequences with a nearest-neighbor algorithm that merged closely related sequences to remove PCR and sequencing errors. Alignment of CDR3 sequences to IMGT reference sequences was used to assign V, D and J gene segments. For a sequence to be retained, a match of at least six nucleotides was required to both a V gene segment and a J gene segment. A rearrangement was called productive if the CDR3 had no stop codons and remained in frame with V and J, and every other rearrangement was called non-productive. CDR3 was defined according to IMGT convention as the region running from the second conserved V-encoded cysteine to the conserved J-encoded phenylalanine. Sequences without an unambiguous match to a single V gene segment were excluded from the earlier analysis of about 630 of the donors. An earlier analysis of a few hundred of the donors classified V segments as functional when productive rearrangements were above 56.7% and as segregating when the standard deviation between donors was above 5%. To diagnose cytomegalovirus status from the catalog of TCR beta chain sequences, a statistical classification framework was built. V and J gene assignment, in a later analysis, came from comparing TCR nucleotide sequences with IMGT/GENE-DB human TR gene sequences. A later analysis assigned CDR3 sequences and most-parsimonious VDJ recombination scenarios with the TCRdist pipeline. In a later analysis, each TCR beta chain was defined by its CDR3 amino acid sequence together with its V-gene family, and reads lacking a unique V-gene family were excluded. As a way to deal with suspected cross-contamination and a sequencing artifact, a later analysis dropped 500 to 700 nucleotide sequences that were highly shared and had low generation probability. In a later analysis, a clonal expansion index for each public chain was calculated from normalized within-repertoire ranks of inferred template counts. In a later analysis, generation probabilities were computed with a VDJ recombination model fitted to out-of-frame rearrangements, and the resulting probabilities were checked against IGoR. In a later analysis, TCR-TCR, TCR-HLA and TCR-CMV co-occurrence was scored with hypergeometric tests, and a repertoire-size bias correction was applied to TCR pairs. A later analysis estimated false discovery rates by permuting HLA or CMV assignments 20 times. In a later analysis, co-occurring TCRs were grouped using DBSCAN, and TCRdist sequence similarity was added for clustering within HLA-allele-positive subsets. For co-occurrence clustering, repertoires with fewer than 30,000 or more than 120,000 public chains were excluded, along with roughly 5 repertoires with anomalous nucleotide sharing. The source is immuneACCESS, and TCRdb retained only in-frame sequences with V and J called. Part of the clones is not carried over; for the studies checked, unresolved V genes explain less than half of this, and the remainder is unexplained. The DNA gave D and trimming, while V, J and clone size come from that table. Recorded for this sample are roughly 200,000 clones; just over 75% of them occurred a single time. Jointly, the top ten make up 3.7% of the sample.

The cohort was made up of several hundred healthy bone marrow donors. Cohort members were all nominally healthy when sampled, although unrecorded immune exposures were likely present. The donor tested CMV seropositive and was one of the 289 seropositive cohort members. A peripheral blood sample was collected from each donor, and TCR beta sequencing was performed on peripheral blood mononuclear cells. Genomic DNA was extracted from the blood cell samples with the Qiagen DNeasy Blood Extraction Kit. The sequence came from a woman in her sixties or seventies in good health and CMV-seropositive. This sequence uses TRBV7-2 and TRBJ2-5, with 10 bases matching TRBD1. The sample consisted of PBMCs. For the CDR3, the sequence is CASSLGTGGETQYF. The DNA reads as follows: TGTGCCAGCAGCTTAGGGACAGGGGGAGAGACCCAGTACTTC.